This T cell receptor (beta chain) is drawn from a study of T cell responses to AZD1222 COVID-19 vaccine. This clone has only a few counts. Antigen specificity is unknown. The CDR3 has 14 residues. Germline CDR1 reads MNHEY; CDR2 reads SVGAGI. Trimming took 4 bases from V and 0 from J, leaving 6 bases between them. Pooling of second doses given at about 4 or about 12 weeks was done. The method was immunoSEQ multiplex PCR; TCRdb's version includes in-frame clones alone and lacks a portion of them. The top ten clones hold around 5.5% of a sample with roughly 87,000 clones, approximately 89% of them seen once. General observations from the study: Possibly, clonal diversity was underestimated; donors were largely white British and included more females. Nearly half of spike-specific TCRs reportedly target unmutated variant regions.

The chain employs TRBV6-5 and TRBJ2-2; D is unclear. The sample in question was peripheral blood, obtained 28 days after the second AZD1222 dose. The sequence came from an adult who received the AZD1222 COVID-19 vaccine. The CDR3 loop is CASSFAANTGELFF. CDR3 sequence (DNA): TGTGCCAGCAGTTTCGCGGCGAACACCGGGGAGCTGTTTTTT.